This T cell receptor beta chain derives from a study of T cell responses to AZD1222 COVID-19 vaccine. TCRdb keeps only in-frame clones here, not all; method: immunoSEQ multiplex PCR. The sample yields around 120,000 clones, under 95% seen once. V lost 4 bases and J lost 0; bases outside the gene matches: 9. The CDR3 has 16 residues. Looked up from germline, CDR1 is SGDLS and CDR2 is YYNGEE. The TCR originated in an adult who received the AZD1222 COVID-19 vaccine. The gene calls are TRBV9 and TRBJ2-7, with 8 positions matching TRBD2. The sample in question was peripheral blood, obtained 28 days after the second AZD1222 dose. The CDR3 nucleotides read TGTGCCAGCAGCCTCCGAGGCGGGGGGAGCTCCTACGAGCAGTACTTC. Amino acid sequence: CASSLRGGGSSYEQYF.